This T cell receptor beta chain was recovered during a study of control samples from healthy donors and cancer patients. V shed 4 bases, J shed 7 bases, and the junction held 6 bases outside the gene matches. This CDR3 is 13 amino acids long. Germline loops: CDR1 SGHTS, CDR2 YDEGEE. Only in-frame clones appear in the TCRdb table, and some are missing; sequencing was by immunoSEQ multiplex PCR. This table holds over 85,000 clones, 65% to 85% found once. This clone was recorded only once. What was sequenced was PBMCs. This sequence originates from a man aged 70-80 years with lung cancer. This chain joins TRBV5-8 and TRBJ2-7; 9 positions match TRBD1. The CDR3 DNA sequence: TGTGCCAGCAGCCTATGGACAGGGGATGAGCAGTACTTC. It yields the protein CASSLWTGDEQYF.